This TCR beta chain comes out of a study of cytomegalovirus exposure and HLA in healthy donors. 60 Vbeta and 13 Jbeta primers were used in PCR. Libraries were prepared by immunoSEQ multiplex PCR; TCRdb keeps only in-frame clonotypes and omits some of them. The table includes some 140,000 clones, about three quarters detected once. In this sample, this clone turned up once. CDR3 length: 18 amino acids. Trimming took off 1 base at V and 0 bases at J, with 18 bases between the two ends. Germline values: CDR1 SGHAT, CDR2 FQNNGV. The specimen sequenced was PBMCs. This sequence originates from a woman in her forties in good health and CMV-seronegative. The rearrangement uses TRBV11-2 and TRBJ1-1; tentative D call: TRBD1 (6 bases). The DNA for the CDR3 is TGTGCCAGCAGCTTAGGACACATCGGGACACCATTGAACACTGAAGCTTTCTTT. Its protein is CASSLGHIGTPLNTEAFF. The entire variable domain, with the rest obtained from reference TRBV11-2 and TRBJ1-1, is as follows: EAGVAQSPRYKIIEKRQSVAFWCNPISGHATLYWYQQILGQGPKLLIQFQNNGVVDDSQLPKDRFSAERLKGVDSTLKIQPAKLEDSAVYLCASSLGHIGTPLNTEAFFGQGTRLTVV.